These 20 T cell receptor beta chains share one sample of origin, sequenced in a study of cytomegalovirus exposure and HLA in healthy donors. Use of 60 Vbeta and 13 Jbeta primers characterized the PCR. Assay used: immunoSEQ multiplex PCR; TCRdb lists only in-frame clones, some missing. This table has fewer than 200,000 clones, over 80% appearing once. Sequencing was performed on PBMCs. The receptors shown here come from a male donor in good health and CMV-seronegative.

In its sample, this clone was seen once. This chain uses TRBV5-1 with TRBJ2-3, with 7 bases fitting TRBD1. Germline V CDR1 and CDR2: SGHRS, YFSETQ. The V gene end was trimmed by 5 bases and the J gene end by 3 bases; junction bases not matched to a gene: 9. CDR3 length equals 15 residues. The CDR3 loop reads CASRLGTVQTDTQYF. The CDR3, as DNA: TGCGCCAGCAGACTGGGGACAGTACAGACAGATACGCAGTATTTT. The full variable domain, completed using reference TRBV5-1 and TRBJ2-3, is KAGVTQTPRYLIKTRGQQVTLSCSPISGHRSVSWYQQTPGQGLQFLFEYFSETQRNKGNFPGRFSGRQFSNSRSEMNVSTLELGDSALYLCASRLGTVQTDTQYFGPGTRLTVL.

The rearrangement joins TRBV18 to TRBJ2-1; D is perhaps TRBD2 (7 bases). CDR3 length: 14 residues. V was pared by 2 bases and J by 8 bases, with 13 bases between. CDR1 and CDR2 (germline): KGHSH, LQKENI. CDR3 sequence reads: CASSPRGGRYEQFF. The CDR3 nucleotides read TGTGCCAGCTCACCAAGGGGGGGTAGGTATGAGCAGTTCTTC.

A few counts support this clone. This chain connects TRBV14 to TRBJ2-7, with 8 bases that match TRBD1. V dropped 4 bases and J dropped 1; count of bases not matched to a gene: 0. The CDR3 is 13 residues long. CDR1 and CDR2 (germline): SGHDN, FVKESK. The CDR3 bases are TGTGCCAGCAGCCGACAGGGGTCCTACGAGCAGTACTTC. Translation: CASSRQGSYEQYF. Based on the CDR3 plus reference TRBV14 and TRBJ2-7, the full variable domain is EAGVTQFPSHSVIEKGQTVTLRCDPISGHDNLYWYRRVMGKEIKFLLHFVKESKQDESGMPNNRFLAERTGGTYSTLKVQPAELEDSGVYFCASSRQGSYEQYFGPGTRLTVT.

This chain links TRBV9 with TRBJ2-1; 10 positions agree with TRBD2. Germline loops: CDR1 SGDLS, CDR2 YYNGEE. V gave up 0 bases and J gave up 2 bases; unmatched junction bases: 14. The CDR3 loop spans 20 amino acids. The CDR3 DNA reads as TGTGCCAGCAGCGTAGCGGGAGTGGTTAGCGGGGGGTCCACCTACAATGAGCAGTTCTTC. Amino acids: CASSVAGVVSGGSTYNEQFF.

V gene TRBV2 combines with J gene TRBJ2-4; a weak D match, TRBD1 (6 bases). From germline, CDR1 is SNHLY and CDR2 FYNNEI. The V end lost 3 bases, the J end lost 6 bases, and 12 bases lay between the germline ends. The CDR3 contains 14 residues. The CDR3 here is CASSDVQGLNIQYF. CDR3 DNA sequence: TGTGCCAGCAGTGATGTACAGGGTCTAAACATTCAGTACTTC.

The chain joins TRBV19 to TRBJ2-7; possible D gene TRBD1, 5 bases. CDR1 and CDR2 from the germline V gene are LNHDA and SQIVND (reference sequence). The germline V and J ends were trimmed by 1 base and 1 base, with 11 bases remaining between them. CDR3 length: 15 amino acids. For the CDR3, the DNA is TGTGCCAGTAGTATAGCGTCCAGGGTATCCTACGAGCAGTACTTC. Its translation: CASSIASRVSYEQYF.

The chain carries TRBV30 and TRBJ1-5; weak D call: TRBD1 (5 bases). Germline assignment: CDR1 GTSNPN and CDR2 SVGIG (reference sequence). This CDR3 comprises 14 residues. The ends were cut back, 3 bases at V and 7 bases at J, with 16 bases in the middle. The CDR3 DNA sequence: TGTGCCTGGAGCCTCCAGGGTGATGGGCAGCCCCAGCATTTT. Its translation: CAWSLQGDGQPQHF. The variable domain in full, completed from reference TRBV30 and TRBJ1-5, reads SQTIHQWPATLVQPVGSPLSLECTVEGTSNPNLYWYRQAAGRGLQLLFYSVGIGQISSEVPQNLSASRPQDRQFILSSKKLLLSDSGFYLCAWSLQGDGQPQHFGDGTRLSIL.

This chain links TRBV6-1 with TRBJ2-2, with 11 bases lining up with TRBD1. CDR3 length equals 15 residues. CDR1 MNHNS and CDR2 SASEGT come from the germline V gene. With V trimmed by 3 bases and J by 7 bases, 4 bases remained unmatched. This CDR3 reads CASSDPGQGVGELFF. For the CDR3, the DNA is TGTGCCAGCAGTGATCCGGGACAGGGGGTCGGGGAGCTGTTTTTT.

This chain connects TRBV6-1 to TRBJ2-3; 7 bases fit TRBD1. J was trimmed by 2 bases and V by 4 bases; bases with no gene match: 6. CDR1 is MNHNS, CDR2 SASEGT, per germline. CDR3 length equals 15 residues. Here the CDR3 reads CASSGAGTVTDTQYF. The DNA for the CDR3 is TGTGCCAGCAGTGGAGCCGGGACAGTCACAGATACGCAGTATTTT.

The chain links TRBV7-2 to TRBJ1-1; D remains unclear. Germline V lookup: CDR1 SGHTA, CDR2 FQGNSA. V was shortened by 0 bases and J by 5 bases, with 7 bases between the two germline ends. There are 13 residues in the CDR3. The CDR3 DNA reads as TGTGCCAGCAGCTTAGCGCGGGTAACTGAAGCTTTCTTT. This sequence encodes CASSLARVTEAFF. Filled out from reference TRBV7-2 and TRBJ1-1, the complete variable domain reads GAGVSQSPSNKVTEKGKDVELRCDPISGHTALYWYRQSLGQGLEFLIYFQGNSAPDKSGLPSDRFSAERTGGSVSTLTIQRTQQEDSAVYLCASSLARVTEAFFGQGTRLTVV.

The rearrangement uses TRBV6-5 and TRBJ1-1; no reliable D call. The CDR3 has 14 amino acids. V dropped 2 bases and J dropped 7 bases, with 14 bases sitting between them. The germline V gene has CDR1 MNHEY and CDR2 SVGAGI. Written as DNA, the CDR3 is TGTGCCAGCAGTTACGACCACCCGGGAGGTGAAGCTTTCTTT. Protein sequence: CASSYDHPGGEAFF.

This clone has only one observation. J is TRBJ2-6 and V is TRBV5-6; the D is unclear. The CDR3 is made up of 16 amino acids. V gave up 3 bases and J gave up 1 base, with 11 bases separating them. The germline V gene encodes CDR1 SGHDT and CDR2 YYEEEE. The DNA for the CDR3 is TGTGCCAGCAGCTCCGTATCGAGGTCTGGGGCCAACGTCCTGACTTTC. It codes for CASSSVSRSGANVLTF.

This clone was found once. The chain combines TRBV2 with TRBJ1-2; 7 nucleotides line up with TRBD1. Germline V gene lookup returns CDR1 SNHLY and CDR2 FYNNEI. This CDR3 region has 14 residues. The junction had 6 bases not matched to a gene; V was cut back by 4 bases and J by 4 bases. The CDR3 spells CASSVDRDSYGYTF. CDR3 DNA sequence: TGTGCCAGCAGTGTGGATCGGGACAGCTATGGCTACACCTTC.

This chain joins TRBV18 and TRBJ1-5, with 10 bases lining up with TRBD1. This CDR3 is built from 14 residues. The germline CDR1 and CDR2 sequences are KGHSH and LQKENI. Trimming at V came to 6 bases and at J to 7 bases, leaving 6 bases not matched to a gene. CDR3 sequence: CASSQATGGQPQHF. The CDR3 bases are TGTGCCAGCTCCCAAGCGACAGGGGGCCAGCCCCAGCATTTT.

The chain is built from TRBV9 and TRBJ2-1; TRBD1 is a possible D gene (6 bases). Trimming took off 3 bases at V and 2 bases at J, with 15 bases between the two ends. Germline V gene data show CDR1 as SGDLS and CDR2 as YYNGEE. The CDR3 is made up of 16 amino acids. CDR3 bases: TGTGCCAGCAGCGCCTCCAGGGGATCGACCTACAATGAGCAGTTCTTC. This translates into CASSASRGSTYNEQFF. The full variable domain, completed using reference TRBV9 and TRBJ2-1, is DSGVTQTPKHLITATGQRVTLRCSPRSGDLSVYWYQQSLDQGLQFLIQYYNGEERAKGNILERFSAQQFPDLHSELNLSSLELGDSALYFCASSASRGSTYNEQFFGPGTRLTVL.

The V gene is TRBV27, the J gene TRBJ2-1, with 8 bases fitting TRBD2. Per the germline V gene, CDR1 is MNHEY and CDR2 is SMNVEV (reference sequence). The CDR3 is 14 residues long. V trimming: 6 bases; J trimming: 4 bases; junction bases outside the gene matches: 5. In nucleotides, the CDR3 is TGTGCCAGCAGGGTAGCGGGGTATTACAATGAGCAGTTCTTC. Encoded protein: CASRVAGYYNEQFF.

The chain uses TRBV18 and TRBJ2-3; no firm D call. V was clipped by 7 bases and J by 6 bases, with 11 bases between them. The CDR3 length is 12 residues. The germline V gene has CDR1 KGHSH and CDR2 LQKENI. CDR3 in amino acids: CASFTSEDTQYF. CDR3 DNA sequence: TGTGCCAGCTTCACCTCGGAGGATACGCAGTATTTT.

The chain employs TRBV11-2 and TRBJ2-1, with 11 bases fitting TRBD2. Per germline, CDR1 SGHAT and CDR2 FQNNGV. After removal of 6 bases from V and 5 bases from J, the junction contained 3 bases not matched to a gene. This CDR3 has 14 amino acids. This chain's CDR3 is CASSLAGGHNEQFF. CDR3 bases: TGTGCCAGCAGTCTAGCGGGGGGTCACAATGAGCAGTTCTTC.

The rearrangement uses TRBV19 and TRBJ2-2; D uncertain. The germline CDR1 and CDR2 sequences are LNHDA and SQIVND (reference sequence). The length of the CDR3 is 14 residues. V lost 2 bases and J lost 6, with 10 bases in between. The CDR3 loop reads CASSINPVPGELFF. CDR3 nucleotides: TGTGCCAGTAGTATAAATCCGGTCCCCGGGGAGCTGTTTTTT.

The chain couples TRBV27 to TRBJ2-5; a weak D match, TRBD1 (6 bases). Germline CDR1 MNHEY, CDR2 SMNVEV (reference sequence). Trimming took 5 bases from V and 5 from J, leaving 15 bases between them. The CDR3 is made up of 14 amino acids. The CDR3 coding sequence is TGTGCCAGCAGTGGTACAGGGTCATCCGAGACCCAGTACTTC. Amino acid sequence: CASSGTGSSETQYF.